Reported below is one T cell receptor (beta chain). Its antigen is currently unknown. Germline and junction disagree at one end, which may indicate a read error. The library targeted TCRbeta and was prepared with unique molecular identifiers. TCRdb re-analysed the PCR reads in MiXCR, keeping a single row per CDR3 protein. The sample consists of roughly 100,000 distinct CDR3 sequences, 6% to 9% of them appearing once. CDR1 is SGHVS and CDR2 is FQNEAQ in the germline V gene. This CDR3 spans 15 amino acids. This sample was included in a study of T-cell reconstitution after alpha-beta-depleted transplantation in children. Study-level results: About two months after transplant, alpha-beta T cells reportedly came from several hundred expanded graft clones.

The sample consisted of PBMCs, taken before TCRalphabeta/CD19-depleted stem cell transplant. This TCR was sampled from a boy under 10 years old with acute lymphoblastic leukemia, due to receive a stem cell transplant. The V call is TRBV7-8, the J call TRBJ1-2; D is unresolved. The CDR3, as DNA: TGTGCCAGCAGCCTAAACGGTGGAGGGAACTGTGGCTACACCTTC. Protein: CASSLNGGGNCGYTF.